Following are 15 T cell receptor beta chains from one sample sequenced in a study of T cells in Graves' hyperthyroidism and ophthalmopathy. Amplification of TCR beta CDR3 regions was performed using RNA transcripts as template. A set of HTBI primers served as the primers for a first-round RT-PCR of the TCR CDR3. TCRdb fed the multiplex PCR reads into MiXCR, producing one record per CDR3 protein. The repertoire has a few hundred thousand distinct CDR3 sequences, roughly an eighth of them found once; the top ten carry roughly 35%. The sequenced material came from blood. The source of these receptors is a woman in her 40s with Graves' ophthalmopathy.

This clonotype was detected many times. This chain connects TRBV6-1 to TRBJ1-6, with D maybe TRBD1 (5 bases). This CDR3 comprises 14 residues. Germline V gene sequence: CDR1 MNHNS, CDR2 SASEGT. Trimming took 9 bases from V and 2 from J, leaving 11 bases between them. CDR3 loop: CASGGSTYNSPLHF. CDR3 coding DNA: TGTGCCAGTGGGGGGAGTACCTATAATTCACCCCTCCACTTT.

This clonotype came up many times. The chain recombines TRBV7-2 with TRBJ2-1; 14 nucleotides line up with TRBD2. This CDR3 region has 19 residues. The V gene's germline CDR1 is SGHTA and CDR2 FQGNSA. Germline trimming cut 5 bases from V and 0 bases from J; bases unmatched to any gene: 9. CDR3 DNA: TGTGCCAGCAGCCCAGCGGGACTAGCGGGGGCGAGCTCCTACAATGAGCAGTTCTTC. Translating gives CASSPAGLAGASSYNEQFF.

The chain is built from TRBV5-1 and TRBJ1-1, with D perhaps matching TRBD1 (5 bases). With 0 bases removed from V and 0 bases from J, the gap between germline ends came to 12 bases. CDR3 length equals 16 residues. CDR1 and CDR2 from the germline V gene are SGHRS and YFSETQ. The CDR3 DNA is TGCGCCAGCAGCTTGGGCCGGGGGAGTATGAACACTGAAGCTTTCTTT. This gives the protein CASSLGRGSMNTEAFF.

This clonotype appeared a few times. The V and J genes are TRBV6-1 and TRBJ2-3; TRBD2 might be the D (7 bases). This CDR3 is built from 20 residues. Trimming left V 7 bases short and J 2 bases short, with 31 bases between. CDR1 is MNHNS, CDR2 SASEGT, per germline. CDR3 in amino acids: CASTRLASRRGGKHTDTQYF. As DNA, the CDR3 is TGTGCCAGCACCCGCTTGGCCAGTCGAAGGGGGGGGAAACACACAGATACGCAGTATTTT.

Here the CDR3 reads CSANPLIGGFSYNSPLHF. Here the CDR3 DNA reads TGCAGTGCGAATCCTTTAATAGGGGGCTTTTCCTATAATTCACCCCTCCACTTT. The chain joins TRBV20-1 to TRBJ1-6; TRBD1 matches at 7 bases. This CDR3 has 18 amino acids. J gave up 1 base and V 6 bases, and 15 bases lay outside the gene matches. CDR1 and CDR2 (germline): DFQATT, SNEGSKA (reference sequence).

This clonotype showed up just a few times. The J gene is TRBJ2-4, the V gene TRBV9, with D perhaps TRBD2 (6 bases). This CDR3 region has 16 residues. V gave up 4 bases and J gave up 3 bases, with 17 bases separating them. From germline, CDR1 is SGDLS and CDR2 YYNGEE. CDR3 DNA: TGTGCCAGCAGCTCTAGCGTAGGGGCTAGCAAAAACATTCAGTACTTC. It translates to CASSSSVGASKNIQYF.

Many counts were recorded for this clonotype. The CDR3 reads CASSLSRWGTDTYEQYF. The CDR3 nucleotides are TGTGCCAGCAGTTTATCGAGGTGGGGGACGGATACCTACGAGCAGTACTTC. This chain connects TRBV27 to TRBJ2-7; either TRBD1 or TRBD2 may supply D (5 bases each). The V gene's germline CDR1 is MNHEY and CDR2 SMNVEV (reference sequence). This CDR3 is built from 17 residues. V was clipped by 0 bases and J by 2 bases, with 17 bases between them.

This clonotype has at least ten counts. This chain uses TRBV3-1 with TRBJ2-2; perhaps TRBD2 as D (5 bases). CDR3 size: 16 residues. Germline assignment: CDR1 LGHDT and CDR2 YNNKEL (reference sequence). V was trimmed by 1 base and J by 1 base, leaving 10 bases between them. CDR3 nucleotides: TGTGCCAGCAGCCAAGCCCTAGCTCAGAACACCGGGGAGCTGTTTTTT. As protein: CASSQALAQNTGELFF.

Ten or more counts support this clonotype. The V call is TRBV29-1, the J call TRBJ1-1, with D uncertain. This CDR3 has 14 amino acids. Trimming shortened V by 7 bases and J by 1 base, and 16 bases separated the two germline ends. Germline V gene data show CDR1 as SQVTM and CDR2 as ANQGSEA. The CDR3 DNA follows: TGCAGCGCCCGGATTTTTGGGCAGAACACTGAAGCTTTCTTT. Translation: CSARIFGQNTEAFF.

There are many counts of this clonotype. The chain is built from TRBV2 and TRBJ1-2; no firm D call. Germline V gives CDR1 SNHLY, CDR2 FYNNEI. This CDR3 contains 11 residues. V dropped 2 bases and J dropped 7 bases, with 5 bases sitting between them. The CDR3: CASSESSGYTF. The CDR3 nucleotides read TGTGCCAGCAGTGAATCCAGTGGCTACACCTTC.

The CDR3 DNA reads as TGTGCCAGCAGCCAAGATAGATACAGGGGAAGTGAAAAACTGTTTTTT. This codes for CASSQDRYRGSEKLFF. V and J are TRBV14 and TRBJ1-4, with TRBD1 identical over 7 bases. Germline values: CDR1 SGHDN, CDR2 FVKESK. This CDR3 spans 16 amino acids. The trim removed 0 bases at V and 7 bases at J, leaving 8 bases unmatched.

The chain employs TRBV24-1 and TRBJ1-2; 7 positions agree with TRBD1. The CDR3 length is 14 residues. From germline, CDR1 is KGHDR and CDR2 SFDVKD. V shed 3 bases and J 6 bases; nucleotides not matched to a gene: 6. CDR3 nucleotide sequence: TGTGCCACCAGTGATCCCGGGACAGATAATGGCTACACCTTC. Residues: CATSDPGTDNGYTF.

With regard to this clonotype: Just one base apart from a much larger clone, this may be a read error. This chain connects TRBV2 to TRBJ1-2, with D maybe TRBD1 (5 bases). The CDR3 is made up of 14 amino acids. Germline values: CDR1 SNHLY, CDR2 FYNNEI. The CDR3, as DNA: TGTGCCAGCACAGGGTCCCCTACCCTCTATGGCCACACCTTC. Protein sequence: CASTGSPTLYGHTF.

This clonotype has only a few counts. The V and J genes are TRBV10-3 and TRBJ2-3; no definite D call. Germline CDR1 and CDR2: ENHRY and SYGVKD. The V end was cut by 8 bases, the J end by 2 bases, with 8 bases between. The length of the CDR3 is 12 residues. In DNA, the CDR3 is TGTGCCATCCAGGATGTCACAGATACGCAGTATTTT. Its protein is CAIQDVTDTQYF.

To note about this clonotype: This may be a read error, as it is one base from a much larger clone. The chain recombines TRBV11-2 with TRBJ2-1; D not resolved. V was trimmed by 4 bases and J by 8 bases, leaving 18 bases between them. The germline gives CDR1 SGHAT, CDR2 FQNNGV. The CDR3 consists of 15 residues. As DNA, the CDR3 is TGTGCCAGCAGCTCAGACGGTACACCAGTCGATGAGCAGTTCTTC. Encoded protein: CASSSDGTPVDEQFF. The full variable domain, completed using reference TRBV11-2 and TRBJ2-1, is EAGVAQSPRYKIIEKRQSVAFWCNPISGHATLYWYQQILGQGPKLLIQFQNNGVVDDSQLPKDRFSAERLKGVDSTLKIQPAKLEDSAVYLCASSSDGTPVDEQFFGPGTRLTVL.